This is a list of T cell receptor beta chains from one sample in a study of cytomegalovirus exposure and HLA in healthy donors. TCRdb's copy holds only in-frame clones and misses some; the assay was immunoSEQ multiplex PCR. The sample gives hundreds of thousands of clones, 60% to 80% of which show up once; 1.8% is in the top ten. Source material: PBMCs. The receptors were sampled from a male donor in good health and CMV-seronegative. CDR3s include the opening cysteine and the closing phenylalanine or tryptophan. The D gene is left open where the match is weak. Clone sizes are given selectively: once, few, many, or a class where the clone is expanded.

>14|TRBJ2-3|NA|TRBV6-5|TRBD2
CASNMGLAVDTQYF
TGTGCCAGCAATATGGGACTAGCGGTAGATACGCAGTATTTT
>15|TRBJ1-4|NA|TRBV6-6|NA
CASSPHITTNEKLFF
TGTGCCAGCAGTCCCCACATTACAACTAATGAAAAACTGTTTTTT
>16|TRBJ2-5|NA|TRBV5-1|TRBD1
CASSSFPTGEGETQYF
TGCGCCAGCAGCTCATTCCCTACAGGGGAAGGAGAGACCCAGTACTTC
>13|TRBJ2-1|NA|TRBV6-5|TRBD2
CVAGLAAVDEQFF
TGTGTTGCGGGACTAGCGGCCGTGGATGAGCAGTTCTTC
>14|TRBJ2-7|NA|TRBV6-1|TRBD1
CASSEAGQRYEQYF
TGTGCCAGCAGTGAAGCGGGACAGAGATACGAGCAGTACTTC
>16|TRBJ1-4|NA|TRBV11-2|TRBD1
CASSLAPAGGGEKLFF
TGTGCCAGCAGCTTAGCCCCGGCAGGGGGTGGGGAAAAACTGTTTTTT
>14|TRBJ2-7|NA|TRBV10-3|NA
CAISDYSSSYEQYF
TGTGCCATCAGTGATTACTCTAGCTCCTACGAGCAGTACTTC
>15|TRBJ1-5|NA|TRBV4-3|NA
CASSPSGQRNQPQHF
TGCGCCAGCAGCCCATCCGGACAGCGGAATCAGCCCCAGCATTTT
>19|TRBJ2-5|NA|TRBV5-1|TRBD2
CASSLFTSGATRRGETQYF
TGCGCCAGCAGCTTGTTCACTAGCGGGGCCACCCGTCGGGGAGAGACCCAGTACTTC
>13|TRBJ1-1|once|TRBV5-1|TRBD1
CASSPDRHTEAFF
TGCGCCAGCAGCCCGGACAGGCATACTGAAGCTTTCTTT
>16|TRBJ2-3|NA|TRBV18|NA
CASSPQGGLITDTQYF
TGTGCCAGCTCACCCCAGGGGGGCCTCATCACAGATACGCAGTATTTT
>13|TRBJ2-1|few|TRBV9|TRBD2
CASSLQSGAGQFF
TGTGCCAGCAGCCTTCAGAGCGGGGCTGGGCAGTTCTTC
>15|TRBJ2-2|NA|TRBV6-5|TRBD2
CASRRLAGLTGELFF
TGTGCCAGCAGGCGACTAGCGGGGCTGACCGGGGAGCTGTTTTTT
>16|TRBJ2-7|NA|TRBV5-6|TRBD2
CASSLGLAGLAYEQYF
TGTGCCAGCAGCTTAGGGCTAGCGGGTTTAGCCTACGAGCAGTACTTC
>13|TRBJ1-6|NA|TRBV6-1|NA
CASRQGGGSPLHF
TGTGCCAGCAGGCAGGGAGGCGGCTCACCCCTCCACTTT
>14|TRBJ2-1|NA|TRBV10-2|TRBD2
CASSGLAGEREQFF
TGCGCCAGCAGTGGGCTAGCGGGAGAAAGGGAACAGTTCTTC
>22|TRBJ1-1|NA|TRBV5-1|TRBD1
CASSSTRTGGDSTRTGATEAFF
TGCGCCAGCAGCTCGACTAGGACTGGGGGGGACTCGACTAGGACAGGGGCTACTGAAGCTTTCTTT
>13|TRBJ2-7|NA|TRBV6-1|TRBD2
CASTRTSGSEQYF
TGTGCCAGCACCCGGACTAGCGGGAGCGAGCAGTACTTC
>14|TRBJ1-3|once|TRBV28|TRBD1
CASSRQGTGNTIYF
TGTGCCAGCAGTCGACAGGGGACGGGAAACACCATATATTTT
>14|TRBJ1-1|NA|TRBV7-2|NA
CASSLSGQNTEAFF
TGTGCCAGCAGCTTAAGTGGCCAGAACACTGAAGCTTTCTTT
>16|TRBJ2-6|NA|TRBV27|NA
CASSLQPGSGANVLTF
TGTGCCAGCAGTTTACAACCGGGCTCTGGGGCCAACGTCCTGACTTTC
>15|TRBJ2-7|once|TRBV28|NA
CASSFYANGLYEQYF
TGTGCCAGCAGTTTCTATGCCAACGGGTTGTACGAGCAGTACTTC
>15|TRBJ2-6|NA|TRBV19|NA
CASSIFVSGANVLTF
TGTGCCAGTAGTATCTTTGTCTCTGGGGCCAACGTCCTGACTTTC
>17|TRBJ2-2|NA|TRBV4-3|TRBD1
CASSATKGAEDTGELFF
TGCGCCAGCAGCGCGACAAAGGGGGCGGAGGACACCGGGGAGCTGTTTTTT
>13|TRBJ1-5|NA|TRBV28|TRBD1
CASNSGGGQPQHF
TGTGCCAGCAATTCAGGGGGCGGTCAGCCCCAGCATTTT
>16|TRBJ2-1|NA|TRBV5-1|TRBD2
CASSRGGGRGYNEQFF
TGCGCCAGCAGCCGGGGGGGCGGGAGGGGTTACAATGAGCAGTTCTTC
>15|TRBJ1-4|NA|TRBV7-2|NA
CASSEDGEANEKLFF
TGTGCCAGCTCTGAAGATGGGGAGGCTAATGAAAAACTGTTTTTT
>13|TRBJ2-1|NA|TRBV6-5|NA
CASSYRGRNEQFF
TGTGCCAGCAGTTACAGGGGTCGCAATGAGCAGTTCTTC
>14|TRBJ1-1|NA|TRBV9|NA
CASSVARGGTEAFF
TGTGCCAGCAGCGTAGCTCGCGGGGGCACTGAAGCTTTCTTT
>17|TRBJ2-7|NA|TRBV5-6|TRBD2
CASSSPGLTITPYEQYF
TGTGCCAGCAGCTCACCGGGACTAACGATTACCCCCTACGAGCAGTACTTC
>13|TRBJ1-5|NA|TRBV7-2|NA
CASSFMDLQPQHF
TGTGCCAGCAGCTTCATGGACTTACAGCCCCAGCATTTT
>13|TRBJ1-5|once|TRBV6-5|NA
CASSYDRDQPQHF
TGTGCCAGCAGTTACGACAGAGATCAGCCCCAGCATTTT
>17|TRBJ1-5|NA|TRBV19|NA
CASEFHLPAGGNQPQHF
TGTGCCAGTGAATTCCACCTTCCTGCGGGGGGCAATCAGCCCCAGCATTTT
>14|TRBJ2-7|NA|TRBV5-4|NA
CASSSIGQTYEQYF
TGTGCCAGCAGCTCGATCGGACAGACCTACGAGCAGTACTTC
>13|TRBJ1-1|once|TRBV5-1|NA
CASSWRSGTEAFF
TGCGCCAGCAGCTGGAGAAGTGGCACTGAAGCTTTCTTT
>14|TRBJ1-4|NA|TRBV7-9|TRBD1
CASSYRGQGVELFF
TGTGCCAGCAGCTATCGGGGACAGGGGGTGGAACTGTTTTTT
>14|TRBJ2-2|once|TRBV5-4|TRBD1
CASFPGQGTGELFF
TGTGCCAGTTTCCCGGGACAGGGCACCGGGGAGCTGTTTTTT
>13|TRBJ1-5|few|TRBV6-5|NA
CASSYHSNQPQHF
TGTGCCAGCAGTTATCATAGCAATCAGCCCCAGCATTTT
>14|TRBJ2-3|NA|TRBV6-6|NA
CASSYSRSTDTQYF
TGTGCCAGCAGTTACTCCAGGAGCACAGATACGCAGTATTTT
>15|TRBJ2-2|NA|TRBV6-5|NA
CASSYRGTQAGELFF
TGTGCCAGCAGTTACCGCGGGACTCAGGCCGGGGAGCTGTTTTTT
>14|TRBJ1-1|NA|TRBV27|NA
CASSLSGTNTEAFF
TGTGCCAGCAGTTTATCGGGCACGAACACTGAAGCTTTCTTT
>14|TRBJ2-5|NA|TRBV9|NA
CASSVEYNPETQYF
TGTGCCAGCAGCGTAGAGTACAACCCAGAGACCCAGTACTTC
>16|TRBJ1-3|NA|TRBV5-4|NA
CASTHRGRNPTNTIYF
TGTGCCAGCACCCACCGGGGGAGAAACCCCACCAACACCATATATTTT
>16|TRBJ2-7|NA|TRBV5-8|TRBD1
CASSLAGDRGWYEQYF
TGTGCCAGCAGCTTGGCAGGGGACAGGGGATGGTACGAGCAGTACTTC
>20|TRBJ2-7|NA|TRBV28|TRBD1
CASSTPGQGSRAGRLYEQYF
TGTGCCAGCAGTACACCGGGACAGGGGAGCAGAGCGGGAAGATTATACGAGCAGTACTTC
>14|TRBJ2-5|NA|TRBV28|NA
CASRAGRAQETQYF
TGTGCCAGCAGGGCGGGAAGGGCCCAAGAGACCCAGTACTTC
>14|TRBJ2-7|few|TRBV7-9|TRBD2
CASSLGGGPYEQYF
TGTGCCAGCAGCTTAGGCGGGGGGCCGTACGAGCAGTACTTC
>13|TRBJ2-4|NA|TRBV4-3|TRBD2
CASSQLGGDIQYF
TGCGCCAGCAGCCAACTTGGGGGGGACATTCAGTACTTC
>15|TRBJ2-5|NA|TRBV5-6|TRBD2
CASSTVGGGTETQYF
TGTGCCAGCAGCACGGTGGGCGGGGGGACAGAGACCCAGTACTTC
>17|TRBJ1-4|NA|TRBV9|NA
CASSAEGGQTINEKLFF
TGTGCCAGCAGCGCCGAGGGGGGGCAGACCATTAATGAAAAACTGTTTTTT
>13|TRBJ2-3|NA|TRBV19|NA
CASSMGARDTQYF
TGTGCCAGTAGTATGGGGGCGCGGGATACGCAGTATTTT
>14|TRBJ1-4|NA|TRBV5-1|NA
CASSSGLSNEKLFF
TGCGCCAGCAGTTCGGGACTGTCGAATGAAAAACTGTTTTTT
>14|TRBJ1-1|NA|TRBV7-3|NA
CASSLNVGNTEAFF
TGTGCCAGCAGCTTGAACGTCGGGAACACTGAAGCTTTCTTT